A single sample is the source of the 31 T cell receptor beta chains below, sequenced in a study of shared T cell receptors in the human thymus. This table comes from immunoSEQ multiplex PCR, and its TCRdb copy is limited to in-frame clones, with some not included. Of 500,000 to 550,000 clones in the sample, around 82% were seen once. These sequences were also reported in another study, on human thymus T cells.

The sample was thymocytes. The receptors come from a boy in the first two years of life with a congenital heart defect.

The chain carries TRBV23-1 and TRBJ2-7; TRBD2 aligns across 9 bases. TRBV23-1 belongs to the ORF category, with a function that is uncertain. V gave up 6 bases and J gave up 6 bases; unmatched junction bases: 9. The CDR3 covers 14 residues. The CDR3 region is CASRGGGRASEQYF. CDR3 DNA: TGCGCCAGCAGGGGTGGCGGGAGGGCGTCCGAGCAGTACTTC.

The rearrangement joins TRBV5-6 to TRBJ2-7; the D gene is possibly TRBD2 (5 bases). CDR1 is SGHDT and CDR2 is YYEEEE in the germline V gene. This CDR3 has 15 residues. V shed 0 bases and J shed 1 base, with 11 bases lying between them. CDR3 sequence: CASSLDERGSYEQYF. The DNA of the CDR3 is TGTGCCAGCAGCTTGGATGAACGGGGTTCCTACGAGCAGTACTTC.

This sequence joins TRBV30 and TRBJ2-1, with TRBD2 matching 8 bases. Germline V CDR1 and CDR2: GTSNPN, SVGIG (reference sequence). Germline trimming cut 1 base from V and 7 bases from J; bases unmatched to any gene: 6. This CDR3 has 14 residues. Here the CDR3 DNA reads TGTGCCTGGAGTGCATTCCCGGGAGGGAATGAGCAGTTCTTC. Amino acids: CAWSAFPGGNEQFF.

The chain uses TRBV29-1 and TRBJ2-3, with 8 nucleotides matching TRBD1. The germline gives CDR1 SQVTM, CDR2 ANQGSEA. CDR3 length: 16 residues. The V gene end was trimmed by 0 bases and the J gene end by 4 bases; junction bases not matched to a gene: 9. CDR3 sequence (DNA): TGCAGCGTTGAAGATCCGGACAGGGAAAGGGCAGATACGCAGTATTTT. The encoded protein is CSVEDPDRERADTQYF.

The V call is TRBV4-3, the J call TRBJ2-7; TRBD1 matches at 9 bases. J was trimmed by 1 base and V by 0 bases; bases with no gene match: 7. CDR3 length: 17 residues. Germline assignment: CDR1 LGHNA and CDR2 YSLEER. CDR3 DNA: TGCGCCAGCAGCCAAGATTGGGACAGGGTCCCTTCCTACGAGCAGTACTTC. Translated: CASSQDWDRVPSYEQYF.

V gene TRBV27 combines with J gene TRBJ1-4; 9 bases line up with TRBD1. The V gene end was trimmed by 5 bases and the J gene end by 4 bases; junction bases not matched to a gene: 11. This CDR3 has 17 amino acids. From germline, CDR1 is MNHEY and CDR2 SMNVEV (reference sequence). CDR3 in DNA: TGTGCCAGCAGTCCAAGGACAGGGGAACGAGATAATGAAAAACTGTTTTTT. Translated, it gives CASSPRTGERDNEKLFF.

The V gene is TRBV28, the J gene TRBJ2-7, with 9 bases identical to TRBD1. This CDR3 has 16 residues. V gave up 9 bases and J gave up 1 base; unmatched junction bases: 13. Germline lookup yields CDR1 MDHEN and CDR2 SYDVKM. CDR3 DNA: TGTGCCAGTTCCCCACCCCGGGACAGGGCTTCCTACGAGCAGTACTTC. Translation: CASSPPRDRASYEQYF.

The gene calls are TRBV5-4 and TRBJ2-3, with D maybe TRBD2 (5 bases). CDR1 and CDR2 (germline): SGHNT, YYREEE (reference sequence). V lost 4 bases and J lost 4, with 13 bases in between. The CDR3 spans 14 residues. In nucleotides, the CDR3 is TGTGCCAGCAGCCCTCGCGGTAGCGCAGATACGCAGTATTTT. Translation gives CASSPRGSADTQYF.

This chain links TRBV29-1 with TRBJ2-1; perhaps TRBD2 as D (5 bases). V was trimmed by 3 bases and J by 2 bases, leaving 11 bases between them. The CDR3 runs to 14 residues. Germline-derived CDR1 and CDR2 are SQVTM and ANQGSEA. CDR3 loop: CSVDGLAAYNEQFF. The CDR3 DNA is TGCAGCGTTGATGGGCTAGCAGCCTACAATGAGCAGTTCTTC.

The chain carries TRBV11-2 and TRBJ1-1; D might be TRBD1 (6 bases). The CDR3 extends over 14 amino acids. V was shortened by 5 bases and J by 0 bases, with 10 bases between the two germline ends. Looked up from germline, CDR1 is SGHAT and CDR2 is FQNNGV. CDR3 nucleotide sequence: TGTGCCAGCAGCCCCGGACAGATGAACACTGAAGCTTTCTTT. It specifies CASSPGQMNTEAFF.

This chain joins TRBV5-4 and TRBJ2-1, with D perhaps TRBD2 (6 bases). The V gene lost 1 base and the J gene lost 3 bases, with 14 bases spanning the gap. CDR3 length equals 16 residues. From germline, CDR1 is SGHNT and CDR2 YYREEE (reference sequence). This chain's CDR3 is CASSLLGRDYYNEQFF. For the CDR3, the DNA is TGTGCCAGCAGCTTGTTAGGGCGGGATTACTACAATGAGCAGTTCTTC.

The CDR3 nucleotides are TGTGCCAGTAGTACGGGACAGGGGGCCTACTACGAGCAGTACTTC. It yields the protein CASSTGQGAYYEQYF. V gene TRBV19 combines with J gene TRBJ2-7; TRBD1 aligns across 12 bases. V lost 4 bases, J lost 3 bases, and 4 bases stayed unmatched. This CDR3 spans 15 amino acids. Germline values: CDR1 LNHDA, CDR2 SQIVND (reference sequence). Together with reference TRBV19 and TRBJ2-7, the CDR3 gives the full variable domain: DGGITQSPKYLFRKEGQNVTLSCEQNLNHDAMYWYRQDPGQGLRLIYYSQIVNDFQKGDIAEGYSVSREKKESFPLTVTSAQKNPTAFYLCASSTGQGAYYEQYFGPGTRLTVT.

The chain joins TRBV2 to TRBJ2-7; the D gene is possibly TRBD1 (5 bases). The CDR3 loop spans 14 amino acids. Looked up from germline, CDR1 is SNHLY and CDR2 is FYNNEI. V was trimmed by 7 bases and J by 4 bases, leaving 17 bases between them. DNA of the CDR3: TGTGCCAGCAATGTTGACAGCCAATCTTACGAGCAGTACTTC. This gives the protein CASNVDSQSYEQYF.

The V gene is TRBV7-9, the J gene TRBJ2-3; 10 bases match TRBD2. CDR1 and CDR2 from the germline V gene are SEHNR and FQNEAQ (reference sequence). CDR3 size: 17 residues. The V segment lost 1 base and the J segment 4 bases; nucleotides outside the gene matches: 8. This CDR3 is CASSLEPSGRIPDTQYF. CDR3 coding DNA: TGTGCCAGCAGCTTAGAGCCTAGCGGGAGAATTCCAGATACGCAGTATTTT.

The chain employs TRBV27 and TRBJ2-3; TRBD1 matches at 7 bases. CDR3 size: 14 residues. Germline trimming cut 6 bases from V and 6 bases from J; bases unmatched to any gene: 9. The germline gives CDR1 MNHEY, CDR2 SMNVEV (reference sequence). In DNA form, the CDR3 reads TGTGCCAGCAGGATGGACAGGCAAAGCGATACGCAGTATTTT. This gives the protein CASRMDRQSDTQYF.

J is TRBJ2-4 and V is TRBV28; 9 positions match TRBD1. The CDR3 has 15 residues. Germline V gene sequence: CDR1 MDHEN, CDR2 SYDVKM. V dropped 5 bases and J dropped 4; count of bases not matched to a gene: 6. Here the CDR3 reads CASSRNRGLKNIQYF. Here the CDR3 DNA reads TGTGCCAGCAGTAGAAACAGGGGGCTGAAAAACATTCAGTACTTC.

The chain uses TRBV28 and TRBJ1-1; no reliable D call. Germline loops: CDR1 MDHEN, CDR2 SYDVKM. The germline V and J ends were trimmed by 2 bases and 10 bases, with 11 bases remaining between them. This CDR3 has 12 residues. The DNA of the CDR3 is TGTGCCAGCAGTTTAGGTCTCCCGGGAGCTTTCTTT. Translated: CASSLGLPGAFF.

V is TRBV30 and J is TRBJ2-3, with 9 bases aligning to TRBD2. The germline CDR1 and CDR2 sequences are GTSNPN and SVGIG (reference sequence). The CDR3 loop spans 17 amino acids. V trimming: 5 bases; J trimming: 1 base; junction bases outside the gene matches: 13. CDR3 coding DNA: TGTGCCTGGCGCCCCCCAAGGCTAGCGGGACGCACAGATACGCAGTATTTT. It is translated as CAWRPPRLAGRTDTQYF.

V and J are TRBV4-3 and TRBJ2-2; TRBD2 matches at 7 bases. Germline trimming cut 4 bases from V and 3 bases from J; bases unmatched to any gene: 8. The CDR3 is made up of 16 amino acids. Germline lookup yields CDR1 LGHNA and CDR2 YSLEER. The CDR3 DNA reads as TGCGCCAGCAGCCGGGGGGAGGGTCGAGACACCGGGGAGCTGTTTTTT. Its translation: CASSRGEGRDTGELFF.

CDR3 residues: CASSGNEQFF. Written as DNA, the CDR3 is TGTGCCTCGTCGGGGAATGAGCAGTTCTTC. This chain uses TRBV30 with TRBJ2-1; D possibly corresponds to TRBD2 (5 bases). The CDR3 covers 10 residues. Deletions cut 7 bases from V and 7 bases from J, with 8 bases between. The germline CDR1 and CDR2 sequences are GTSNPN and SVGIG (reference sequence).

This clone was seen a few times. The rearrangement links TRBV4-3 to TRBJ2-1; 7 bases are a match to TRBD2. V shed 0 bases, J shed 5 bases, and the junction held 7 bases outside the gene matches. This CDR3 spans 16 amino acids. Germline CDR1 is LGHNA and CDR2 is YSLEER. This CDR3 reads CASSQDGGSPHNEQFF. In DNA form, the CDR3 reads TGCGCCAGCAGCCAAGATGGCGGGAGCCCCCACAATGAGCAGTTCTTC.

This sequence joins TRBV7-8 and TRBJ2-7; D possibly corresponds to TRBD2 (6 bases). There are 12 residues in the CDR3. The germline V gene has CDR1 SGHVS and CDR2 FQNEAQ. Between the trimmed V and J ends, which lost 5 bases and 10 bases, there was a span of 15 bases. CDR3 DNA sequence: TGTGCCAGCAGCGGCGGGACTCCCGATCAGTACTTC. Its protein is CASSGGTPDQYF.

This clone turned up a few times. The V gene is TRBV11-3, the J gene TRBJ1-1, with 12 nucleotides matching TRBD1. The junction had 16 bases not matched to a gene; V was cut back by 0 bases and J by 5 bases. The CDR3 contains 20 residues. From germline, CDR1 is SGHNT and CDR2 YENEEA. The CDR3: CASSLDHYSGTGGRGTEAFF. CDR3 DNA: TGTGCCAGCAGCTTAGATCATTACAGTGGGACAGGGGGCCGCGGGACTGAAGCTTTCTTT.

The genes are TRBV9 and TRBJ2-5, with 7 bases identical to TRBD2. Germline lookup yields CDR1 SGDLS and CDR2 YYNGEE. The CDR3 loop spans 16 amino acids. Trimming cost V 3 bases and J 4 bases; bases outside gene matches: 12. The CDR3 region has the DNA TGTGCCAGCAGCGCCTCCCCGTTAGCGGGCGCAGAGACCCAGTACTTC. Encoded protein: CASSASPLAGAETQYF.

V usage is TRBV10-2 and J usage is TRBJ2-7; maybe TRBD1 (5 bases). V was pared by 9 bases and J by 3 bases, with 18 bases between. Germline V lookup: CDR1 WSHSY, CDR2 SAAADI. The CDR3 runs 14 residues. The CDR3 loop reads CASHPDRNHYEQYF. For the CDR3, the DNA is TGCGCCAGTCACCCCGACAGAAATCACTACGAGCAGTACTTC.

V is TRBV5-1 and J is TRBJ2-1, with TRBD2 as a possible D gene (6 bases). V was pared by 6 bases and J by 2 bases, with 30 bases between. Germline values: CDR1 SGHRS, CDR2 YFSETQ. The length of the CDR3 is 20 residues. The CDR3 nucleotides read TGCGCCAGCACGGTGTCGAGGCATCTGTGCCGGGAGAAGGCCTACAATGAGCAGTTCTTC. Translation: CASTVSRHLCREKAYNEQFF.

This chain uses TRBV10-2 with TRBJ2-7, with a tentative D call TRBD1 (5 bases). This CDR3 has 18 amino acids. The germline V gene has CDR1 WSHSY and CDR2 SAAADI. V lost 2 bases, J lost 6 bases, and 26 bases lay in between. CDR3 region: CASSEPTIPQDLGLEQYF. CDR3 nucleotide sequence: TGCGCCAGCAGTGAGCCCACCATTCCACAGGACCTCGGCCTCGAGCAGTACTTC.

In its sample, this clone was seen once. The chain recombines TRBV29-1 with TRBJ2-5; 9 nucleotides match TRBD2. The DNA end is a closer match to TRBJ2-7, so the J assignment may be wrong. The CDR3 length is 13 residues. Germline values: CDR1 SQVTM, CDR2 ANQGSEA. CDR3 residues: CSVGLAGSYEQYF. The CDR3 bases are TGCAGCGTTGGGCTAGCGGGATCCTACGAGCAGTACTTC.

V and J are TRBV7-3 and TRBJ2-2; 9 nucleotides match TRBD2. Per germline, CDR1 SGHTA and CDR2 FQGTGA. This CDR3 comprises 15 residues. V shed 3 bases, J shed 6 bases, and the junction held 5 bases outside the gene matches. CDR3 protein: CASSLLAGVPGELFF. The CDR3 coding sequence is TGTGCCAGCAGCTTGTTAGCGGGAGTTCCCGGGGAGCTGTTTTTT.

The CDR3 DNA reads as TGTGCCAGCAGTCTTACCCTAGCGGGGGCCGAGCAGTACTTC. It is translated as CASSLTLAGAEQYF. The chain combines TRBV25-1 with TRBJ2-7; 10 nucleotides match TRBD2. Losses at the gene ends were 5 bases for V and 6 bases for J; bases not matched to a gene: 7. The CDR3 totals 14 residues. Germline V gene sequence: CDR1 MGHDK, CDR2 SYGVNS.

A note on this clone: The same CDR3 also results from other DNA sequences found in this sample. V is TRBV11-2 and J is TRBJ2-7; D remains ambiguous. This CDR3 contains 12 residues. V shed 1 base and J shed 4 bases, with 5 bases lying between them. Germline CDR1 and CDR2: SGHAT and FQNNGV. The CDR3 region has the DNA TGTGCCAGCAGCTTAGGGGCGTACGAGCAGTACTTC. Its translation is CASSLGAYEQYF.